The 17 T cell receptor beta chains below were found in one sample sequenced in a study of shared clonotypes between healthy human individuals. This table comes from immunoSEQ multiplex PCR, and its TCRdb copy is limited to in-frame clones, with some not included. The sample lists roughly 1,500,000 clones, approximately 98.5% seen once, with 0.3% to 0.45% in the top ten. The specimen was naive CD4+ T cells sorted from blood. As for subset: CD45RA+ positively selected. The receptor source for this set is a man under 40 in good health.

This chain links TRBV10-3 with TRBJ2-1; no clear D. The V end lost 3 bases, the J end lost 10 bases, and 10 bases lay between the germline ends. The CDR3 contains 12 residues. Germline V gene sequence: CDR1 ENHRY, CDR2 SYGVKD. In DNA form, the CDR3 reads TGTGCCATCAGTGAAGCAGCCCTGGAGCAGTTCTTC. It codes for CAISEAALEQFF.

The chain has TRBV5-1 and TRBJ2-1, with D possibly being TRBD2 (6 bases). Germline V gives CDR1 SGHRS, CDR2 YFSETQ. The CDR3 contains 16 residues. V gave up 5 bases and J gave up 5 bases, with 20 bases separating them. CDR3 sequence (DNA): TGCGCCAGCAGTTACCAGTCGGGACTCAAGAACAATGAGCAGTTCTTC. It yields the protein CASSYQSGLKNNEQFF.

This chain links TRBV5-1 with TRBJ2-7; 7 nucleotides line up with TRBD2. The CDR3 is 14 residues long. Germline-derived CDR1 and CDR2 are SGHRS and YFSETQ. V was pared by 5 bases and J by 2 bases, with 7 bases of the junction left unmatched. The CDR3 DNA is TGCGCCAGCAGTGGGGTAGCGGGCACCTACGAGCAGTACTTC. Its translation is CASSGVAGTYEQYF.

The chain combines TRBV11-2 with TRBJ2-7, with 11 nucleotides matching TRBD2. This CDR3 region has 18 residues. Germline-derived CDR1 and CDR2 are SGHAT and FQNNGV. V lost 0 bases and J lost 4; bases outside the gene matches: 11. CDR3 amino acids: CASSLDLGQGLAEYEQYF. The DNA of the CDR3 is TGTGCCAGCAGCTTAGATTTGGGGCAGGGACTAGCGGAATACGAGCAGTACTTC.

The V gene is TRBV6-9, the J gene TRBJ2-7; D is ambiguous. The CDR3 is 11 amino acids. From germline, CDR1 is MNHGY and CDR2 SVAAGI. Between the trimmed V and J ends, which lost 6 bases and 4 bases, there was a span of 7 bases. The CDR3 sequence: CASSPRYEQYF. As DNA, the CDR3 is TGTGCCAGCAGCCCCAGATACGAGCAGTACTTC.

The chain combines TRBV5-1 with TRBJ1-3; weak D call: TRBD1 (5 bases). Trimming shortened V by 4 bases and J by 4 bases, and 9 bases separated the two germline ends. The CDR3 spans 13 residues. CDR1 SGHRS and CDR2 YFSETQ come from the germline V gene. The CDR3 DNA sequence: TGCGCCAGCAGCCCCGGGACGGGAAACACCATATATTTT. Translation: CASSPGTGNTIYF.

The chain couples TRBV7-8 to TRBJ2-7, with TRBD1 matching 7 bases. The length of the CDR3 is 16 residues. The V segment lost 2 bases and the J segment 4 bases; nucleotides outside the gene matches: 11. Per germline, CDR1 SGHVS and CDR2 FQNEAQ. In DNA, the CDR3 is TGTGCCAGCAGCTTATCGGACAGGACGGATATGTACGAGCAGTACTTC. Encoded protein: CASSLSDRTDMYEQYF.

As for this clone: At one boundary the junction diverges from the germline segment, which might be a read error. The gene calls are TRBV28 and TRBJ2-7; the match to TRBD1 covers 9 bases. Germline lookup yields CDR1 MDHEN and CDR2 SYDVKM. The CDR3 loop spans 12 amino acids. The CDR3 sequence is CASSPDSGQGAF. The CDR3 nucleotides are TGTGCCAGCAGTCCAGACTCGGGACAGGGAGCCTTC.

V usage is TRBV11-2 and J usage is TRBJ2-7, with D hard to call. CDR1 and CDR2 from the germline V gene are SGHAT and FQNNGV. This CDR3 is 14 amino acids long. Trimming cost V 4 bases and J 3 bases, with 13 bases left between them. CDR3 residues: CASSSIKGFYEQYF. CDR3 nucleotides: TGTGCCAGCAGCTCCATTAAGGGATTCTACGAGCAGTACTTC.

The sample holds one count of this clone. This same CDR3 is encoded by further DNA sequences in the sample. The chain combines TRBV5-1 with TRBJ2-1, with D possibly being TRBD2 (5 bases). The CDR3 sequence is 13 residues long. Trimming took 0 bases from V and 8 from J, leaving 9 bases between them. Germline CDR1 reads SGHRS; CDR2 reads YFSETQ. This CDR3 is CASSLARGDEQFF. CDR3 coding DNA: TGCGCCAGCAGCTTGGCTCGGGGAGATGAGCAGTTCTTC.

This chain uses TRBV18 with TRBJ1-2; D gene unclear. CDR3 length: 13 residues. Germline assignment: CDR1 KGHSH and CDR2 LQKENI. The V and J ends lost 3 bases and 5 bases respectively, with 10 bases between them. The DNA of the CDR3 is TGTGCCAGCTCACCGGAGGCAGGTTATGGCTACACCTTC. Translating it yields CASSPEAGYGYTF.

This chain links TRBV5-6 with TRBJ1-4; 7 nucleotides agree with TRBD1. The CDR3 loop spans 14 amino acids. V lost 2 bases, J lost 8 bases, and 6 bases stayed unmatched. Germline CDR1 and CDR2: SGHDT and YYEEEE. CDR3: CASSFQGVREKLFF. The CDR3 DNA reads TGTGCCAGCAGCTTCCAGGGGGTCAGGGAAAAACTGTTTTTT. Supplemented by reference TRBV5-6 and TRBJ1-4, the full variable domain reads DAGVTQSPTHLIKTRGQQVTLRCSPKSGHDTVSWYQQALGQGPQFIFQYYEEEERQRGNFPDRFSGHQFPNYSSELNVNALLLGDSALYLCASSFQGVREKLFFGSGTQLSVL.

The chain couples TRBV5-5 to TRBJ1-1; D is perhaps TRBD1 (5 bases). Trimming left V 1 base short and J 6 bases short, with 22 bases between. There are 17 residues in the CDR3. From germline, CDR1 is SGHKS and CDR2 YYEKEE (reference sequence). For the CDR3, the DNA is TGTGCCAGCAGCTTGCTGGGGCCTCCGCCTCGTTCGGCTGAAGCTTTCTTT. Its translation: CASSLLGPPPRSAEAFF.

This sequence joins TRBV15 and TRBJ2-7, with D unresolved. CDR3 length equals 11 residues. Germline loops: CDR1 LNHNV, CDR2 YYDKDF (reference sequence). Trimming shortened V by 2 bases and J by 7 bases, and 6 bases separated the two germline ends. CDR3 DNA sequence: TGTGCCACCAGCAGAAATGTTGAGCAGTACTTC. This translates into CATSRNVEQYF.

CDR3 loop: CASSLNLKATLGDTQYF. The CDR3 DNA follows: TGTGCCAGCAGTTTAAACCTTAAGGCTACCCTGGGAGATACGCAGTATTTT. The J gene is TRBJ2-3, the V gene TRBV27; D call uncertain. Germline V gives CDR1 MNHEY, CDR2 SMNVEV (reference sequence). The CDR3 is 17 amino acids. Trimming left V 2 bases short and J 5 bases short, with 20 bases between.

The chain uses TRBV6-5 and TRBJ2-3; unclear D gene. The CDR3 loop spans 11 amino acids. Trimming left V 5 bases short and J 4 bases short, with 4 bases between. Germline CDR1 MNHEY, CDR2 SVGAGI. CDR3 amino acids: CASSPSDTQYF. CDR3 in DNA: TGTGCCAGCAGTCCCTCAGATACGCAGTATTTT.

Regarding this clone: The same CDR3 can be traced to other DNA sequences in this sample. This chain uses TRBV30 with TRBJ1-2; no reliable D call. CDR3 length equals 11 residues. The ends were cut back, 0 bases at V and 4 bases at J, with 3 bases in the middle. Germline CDR1 reads GTSNPN; CDR2 reads SVGIG (reference sequence). The CDR3 bases are TGTGCCTGGAGTGTCAGCTATGGCTACACCTTC. This encodes CAWSVSYGYTF.